This T cell receptor beta chain is drawn from a study of beta chain features in type 1 diabetes. The sample holds a few counts of this clone. This may stem from a read error, because a much larger clone lies one nucleotide away. Expressed TCRB transcripts were sequenced, since all the RNA that had been isolated was reverse transcribed. Only in-frame clones appear in the TCRdb table, and some are missing; sequencing was by immunoSEQ multiplex PCR. This sample has roughly 610,000 clones, with roughly a sixth found just once. Looked up from germline, CDR1 is SGHDN and CDR2 is FVKESK. Trimming removed 6 bases at V and 3 bases at J, with 2 bases between. The CDR3 length is 10 residues.

The sample comprised naive CD4+ T cells from blood. The chain carries TRBV14 and TRBJ2-5; no firm D call. The TCR sequence derives from a man aged 18 to 30 in good health. CDR3 amino acids: CASREETQYF. In DNA, the CDR3 is TGTGCCAGCAGAGAAGAGACCCAGTACTTC.